These 10 T cell receptor beta chains originate from one sample sequenced in a study of response to subunit inactivated influenza vaccine. In TCRdb, the RT-PCR reads were re-called with MiXCR into one record per CDR3 protein. The repertoire has 450,000 to 600,000 distinct CDR3 sequences, approximately 6.9% of them found once; the top ten carry 10% to 15%. The material sequenced was PBMCs from blood, taken 23 months after vaccination. The receptors come from a man between 50 and 70 years old who received an inactivated influenza vaccine.

The rearrangement uses TRBV10-3 and TRBJ2-1, with 11 nucleotides matching TRBD2. The ends lost 4 bases at V and 8 bases at J; junction bases unmatched: 4. The CDR3 is made up of 14 amino acids. The germline gives CDR1 ENHRY, CDR2 SYGVKD. The CDR3 is CAISAGTSGDEQFF. The CDR3 nucleotides read TGTGCCATCAGTGCTGGGACTAGCGGAGATGAGCAGTTCTTC.

This clonotype was seen many times. The chain uses TRBV25-1 and TRBJ2-7; 7 positions match TRBD1. From germline, CDR1 is MGHDK and CDR2 SYGVNS. The CDR3 is 14 amino acids. V shed 10 bases, J shed 2 bases, and the junction held 11 bases outside the gene matches. CDR3 coding DNA: TGTGCCACGGCAGTAGACCAGGGGGCCTACGAGCAGTACTTC. Encoded protein: CATAVDQGAYEQYF.

A few counts support this clonotype. The V call is TRBV12-3 or TRBV12-4, the J call TRBJ1-3, with a weak D call TRBD1 (6 bases). Trimming cost V 6 bases and J 0 bases, with 21 bases left between them. The CDR3 loop spans 18 amino acids. The CDR3 region is CASSSFRGAGNSGNTIYF. The CDR3 region has the DNA TGTGCCAGCAGCTCCTTTCGGGGGGCAGGAAACTCTGGAAACACCATATATTTT.

This clonotype has just a few counts. The chain links TRBV6-1 to TRBJ1-1, with a possible D match to TRBD1 (5 bases). Between the trimmed V and J ends, which lost 3 bases and 0 bases, there was a span of 8 bases. This CDR3 comprises 14 residues. The germline V gene encodes CDR1 MNHNS and CDR2 SASEGT. CDR3 nucleotide sequence: TGTGCCAGCAGTGAGGACAACATGAACACTGAAGCTTTCTTT. It translates to CASSEDNMNTEAFF.

At least ten counts were recorded for this clonotype. The V call is TRBV5-1, the J call TRBJ2-5, with D unresolved. Germline values: CDR1 SGHRS, CDR2 YFSETQ. CDR3 length: 13 residues. Between the trimmed V and J ends, which lost 1 base and 2 bases, there was a span of 6 bases. The CDR3: CASSLNGQETQYF. CDR3 DNA sequence: TGCGCCAGCAGCTTGAACGGGCAAGAGACCCAGTACTTC.

This chain uses TRBV5-1 with TRBJ1-1; TRBD1 matches 9 bases. V gave up 5 bases and J gave up 0 bases; unmatched junction bases: 8. The CDR3 spans 16 residues. From germline, CDR1 is SGHRS and CDR2 YFSETQ. DNA of the CDR3: TGCGCCAGCAGAGTCGGGACAGGGAGTATGAACACTGAAGCTTTCTTT. Translating gives CASRVGTGSMNTEAFF. Variable domain in full (rest from reference TRBV5-1 and TRBJ1-1): KAGVTQTPRYLIKTRGQQVTLSCSPISGHRSVSWYQQTPGQGLQFLFEYFSETQRNKGNFPGRFSGRQFSNSRSEMNVSTLELGDSALYLCASRVGTGSMNTEAFFGQGTRLTVV.

This clonotype was detected only a few times. The V call is TRBV28, the J call TRBJ1-1; maybe TRBD1 (5 bases). Trimming cost V 8 bases and J 0 bases, with 19 bases left between them. Germline CDR1 and CDR2: MDHEN and SYDVKM. This CDR3 spans 16 amino acids. The CDR3 DNA reads TGTGCCAGCCGCAAAGGGCGGGGGGTAATGAACACTGAAGCTTTCTTT. This translates into CASRKGRGVMNTEAFF. Drawing the rest from reference TRBV28 and TRBJ1-1, the complete variable domain is DVKVTQSSRYLVKRTGEKVFLECVQDMDHENMFWYRQDPGLGLRLIYFSYDVKMKEKGDIPEGYSVSREKKERFSLILESASTNQTSMYLCASRKGRGVMNTEAFFGQGTRLTVV.

This clonotype was counted many times. J is TRBJ1-4 and V is TRBV7-8; tentatively, D is TRBD1 (6 bases). V lost 3 bases to trimming and J lost 4 bases, with 12 bases between them. The germline gives CDR1 SGHVS, CDR2 FQNEAQ. The CDR3 contains 15 residues. The CDR3, as DNA: TGTGCCAGCAGCTTCGAGGGGGGGCGTAATGAAAAACTGTTTTTT. As protein: CASSFEGGRNEKLFF.

The chain carries TRBV20-1 and TRBJ2-7; D is uncertain. Per germline, CDR1 DFQATT and CDR2 SNEGSKA (reference sequence). Trimming stripped 0 bases from V and 4 bases from J, with 19 bases between. CDR3 size: 16 residues. In DNA, the CDR3 is TGCAGTGCTAGAGACATCACGCCTTCGAGCATTTACGAGCAGTACTTC. Translated: CSARDITPSSIYEQYF.

A few counts support this clonotype. V is TRBV20-1 and J is TRBJ2-4; D may match TRBD1 or TRBD2 (5 bases each). The V gene's germline CDR1 is DFQATT and CDR2 SNEGSKA (reference sequence). V dropped 7 bases and J dropped 7 bases, with 14 bases sitting between them. This CDR3 has 12 residues. The CDR3 reads CSVWGAGNIQYF. The CDR3 DNA sequence: TGCAGTGTTTGGGGCGCGGGTAACATTCAGTACTTC.